The present TCR beta chain was sequenced within a study of Tregs in tolerant kidney transplant recipients (dated by TCRdb to the late 2010s). Regarding the complete study: TCRbeta sequencing was used in the study to identify donor-specific regulatory T cells before combined kidney and bone marrow transplantation, and the identified cells were then tracked after transplant.

For TCRbeta CDR3 sequencing, genomic DNA was extracted from sorted cells using the QIAGEN DNeasy Blood and Tissue Kit. High-throughput TCRbeta CDR3 sequencing, which included PCR amplification with bias correction and internal controls, was done commercially through immunoSEQ. The source study handled its data this way. Unique productive TCRbeta sequences were defined by CDR3 nucleotide sequence where primers matched, otherwise by CDR3 amino acid sequence with Vbeta and Jbeta genes. Sorting error was corrected by removing sequences shared between sorted populations at a frequency ratio of 2:1 or less, and the remaining shared sequences were assigned to the higher population. A sequence counted as donor-reactive if, in CFSE-low cells, the sequence had a frequency of at least 0.01% and was expanded at least 5-fold compared with unstimulated cells. Jensen-Shannon divergence, calculated on the top 100 TCRbeta sequences ranked by frequency, was used to quantify repertoire divergence. For samples with multiple sequencing runs, sorting error was corrected in each run separately before the runs were combined. Here the immuneACCESS table is served through TCRdb, limited to in-frame sequences with V and J called. Missing clones are a known gap in these copies; in checked studies unresolved V genes cover under half, and the rest lacks a known reason. V and J calls and clone size follow that table, whereas D and trimming were derived from the DNA. For this sample there are about 64,000 clones; around 87% appear just once. Jointly, the top ten make up 3.8% of the sample.

The meaning of the sample's time point label: 6 months after combined kidney and bone marrow transplant. Transplants used related donors with nonmyeloablative bone marrow transplantation; mixed chimerism was transient in the human trials. Thawed PBMCs were FACS-sorted into unstimulated Tregs (CD4+CD25+CD127-), CD4+ non-Tregs (CD4+CD25-), CD4 cells and CD8 cells. The patients were a handful of recipients of combined kidney and bone marrow transplants from the ITN036ST trial, and samples were available only for these trial subjects. Healthy control blood was processed by Ficoll density gradient to PBMCs and cryopreserved; patient PBMCs were collected before and after transplant. What the work shows at the level of the full study, not this receptor alone: For some patients, the PCR primers changed as time went on, which meant samples from those patients could not be compared with one another at the nucleotide level. The study was limited by small patient numbers, and the findings need validation in larger populations and under other immunosuppression protocols. Biological reproducibility was not directly assessed, although technical replication error appeared to be minimal. Expanding Tregs with activated donor B cells appeared to identify the most biologically relevant and donor-specific TCRbeta repertoire. In tolerant patients, donor-specific Tregs expanded more than Tregs overall, which suggests antigen-driven rather than nonspecific expansion.

This clone came up once. What antigen it recognizes has not been identified. No clone much larger than this one lies a single base away; base qualities are absent. Trimming takes 1 base from V and 4 bases from J, and the germline ends sit 17 bases apart. As encoded in the germline V gene, CDR1 is MGHRA while CDR2 is YSYEKL. The CDR3 runs 18 residues from the cysteine to the phenylalanine. The read is trimmed to its CDR3 DNA, 54 bases read in frame from base 1. The sequence was collected from a human patient who received a combined kidney and bone marrow transplant. After a transplant, some T cells may be of graft donor origin. The V and J genes are TRBV4-1 and TRBJ2-6, and possibly TRBD2, on 6 matching bases. This sample comprised CD4+ T cells from blood (PBMCs), obtained 6 months after the transplant. In nucleotides, the sequence is TGCGCCAGCAGCCAAGCTTGGAGGGGCACGGCGGGGGCCAACGTCCTGACTTTC. This encodes CASSQAWRGTAGANVLTF.